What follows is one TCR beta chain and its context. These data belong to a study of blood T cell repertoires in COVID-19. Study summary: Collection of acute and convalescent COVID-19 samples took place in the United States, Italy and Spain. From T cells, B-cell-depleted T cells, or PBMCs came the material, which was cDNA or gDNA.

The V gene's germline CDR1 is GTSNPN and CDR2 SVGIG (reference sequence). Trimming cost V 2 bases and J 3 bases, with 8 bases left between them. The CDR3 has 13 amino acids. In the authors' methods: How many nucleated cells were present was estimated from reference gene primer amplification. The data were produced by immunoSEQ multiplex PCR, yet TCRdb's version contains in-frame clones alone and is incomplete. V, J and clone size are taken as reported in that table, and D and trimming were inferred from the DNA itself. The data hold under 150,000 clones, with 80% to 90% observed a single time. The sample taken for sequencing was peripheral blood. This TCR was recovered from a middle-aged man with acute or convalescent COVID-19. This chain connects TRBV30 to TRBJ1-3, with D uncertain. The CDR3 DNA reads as TGTGCCTGGAGTTCCGGGATTGGAAACACCATATATTTT. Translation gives CAWSSGIGNTIYF.